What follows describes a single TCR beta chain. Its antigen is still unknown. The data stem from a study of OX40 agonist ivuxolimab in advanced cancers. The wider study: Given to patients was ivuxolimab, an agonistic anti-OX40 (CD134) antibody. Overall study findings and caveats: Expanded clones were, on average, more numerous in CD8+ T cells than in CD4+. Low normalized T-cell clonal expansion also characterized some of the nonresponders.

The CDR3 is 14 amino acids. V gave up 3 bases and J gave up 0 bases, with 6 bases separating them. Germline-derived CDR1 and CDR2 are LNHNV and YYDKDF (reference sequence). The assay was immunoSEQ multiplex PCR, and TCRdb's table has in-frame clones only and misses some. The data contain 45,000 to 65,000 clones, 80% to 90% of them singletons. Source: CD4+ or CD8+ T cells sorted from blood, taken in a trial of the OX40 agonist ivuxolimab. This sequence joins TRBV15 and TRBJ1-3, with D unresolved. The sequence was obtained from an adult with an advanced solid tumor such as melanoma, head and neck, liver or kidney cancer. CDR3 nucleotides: TGTGCCACCAGCAGGGACGACTCTGGAAACACCATATATTTT. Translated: CATSRDDSGNTIYF.